This T cell receptor (beta chain) was recovered during a study of T cell responses to AZD1222 COVID-19 vaccine (dated by TCRdb to the early 2020s). With respect to the entire study: A total of 230 to 250 trial participants underwent TCR sequencing, of whom some 210 received two doses of AZD1222 and some 26 received two doses of the MenACWY control vaccine. Trial participants were enrolled by age into subgroups of 18-55, 56-69 and 70-plus years, and approximately 150, 30 and 60 TCR-sequenced participants, respectively, were included in these subgroups. Results the study describes overall, beyond this receptor: Most participants were white British and females outnumbered males, and the authors suggested that clonal diversity may have been underestimated. Because no day 14 peak-response samples were available, the repertoires could be characterized only after the peak T cell response. Nearly half of unique spike-specific TCRs reportedly recognized epitopes outside regions mutated in the B.1.351 and B.1.1.7 variants. CD4 TCRs associated with the vaccine covered the entire spike protein, and the dominant responses were in regions 160-218 and 743-854. A significant rise in spike-specific TCR breadth and depth was observed after two AZD1222 doses relative to day 0 and relative to MenACWY recipients. In the small 56-69-year group, the increase in depth fell short of significance, most likely because of low power. Conclusions about previously exposed vaccinees are limited because only five or six AZD1222 recipients were SARS-CoV-2 seropositive at baseline.

The CDR3 regions of human TCRbeta chains were subjected to immunosequencing. In the original analysis: TCRs in the repertoires were compared against a reference library of SARS-CoV-2-specific TCRs that had been generated with the MIRA antigen-specificity platform. Breadth was defined as the fraction of unique TCRs that were SARS-CoV-2-associated. Depth was defined as the fraction of total T cells that were SARS-CoV-2-associated. Using the MIRA data, each spike-specific TCR was assigned both to the spike region to which the TCR was reactive and to a CD4 or CD8 class. Log10-transformed breadth and depth values were compared by one-way ANOVA with Sidak's multiple comparisons tests. In its TCRdb copy, this immuneACCESS table keeps in-frame sequences only and misses some clones. Where compared with another copy, unresolved V genes explain less than half of these, and the others have no known cause. The V and J calls and clone size were taken over from that table, and D and trimming were inferred from the DNA. The sample contains about 73,000 clones, 80% to 90% of them found a single time. The ten largest make up approximately 9.3% of the sample.

According to the study, the label for this sample's time point signals: about 28 days (+/-7) after the second vaccine dose. AZD1222 recipients whose second dose came at about 4 weeks and those whose second dose came at about 12 weeks were combined into one group, since spike-specific TCR depth and breadth did not differ between the two schedules. Vaccinee samples came from UK trials COV001 and COV002, including a single-blind randomized controlled phase 2/3 trial of AZD1222 (ChAdOx1 nCoV-19) in healthy adults. For TCRbeta chain sequencing, PBMC samples were collected from trial participants at day 0 and at day 28 after the second dose. A single count supports this clone. No antigen is known for it. No base quality information exists; no much larger clone differs at one position. From its cysteine to its phenylalanine, the CDR3 spans 14 amino acids. Just the 42-base CDR3 DNA is kept, in frame starting at base 1. The trim is 0 bases for V and 0 bases for J, with a gap of 3 bases between the germline ends. CDR1 and CDR2, per the germline V gene (reference sequence), are LNHNV and YYDKDF.

The source of this sequence is an adult who received the AZD1222 COVID-19 vaccine. Material: peripheral blood, obtained 28 days after the second AZD1222 dose. This chain is built from TRBV15 and TRBJ1-5; no D segment can be confidently identified. The CDR3 is CATSRDDSNQPQHF. The nucleotides read TGTGCCACCAGCAGAGATGATAGCAATCAGCCCCAGCATTTT. The full variable domain, with segments outside the CDR3 supplied by the reference TRBV15 and TRBJ1-5 proteins, appears as DAMVIQNPRYQVTQFGKPVTLSCSQTLNHNVMYWYQQKSSQAPKLLFHYYDKDFNNEADTPDNFQSRRPNTSFCFLDIRSPGLGDTAMYLCATSRDDSNQPQHFGDGTRLSIL.